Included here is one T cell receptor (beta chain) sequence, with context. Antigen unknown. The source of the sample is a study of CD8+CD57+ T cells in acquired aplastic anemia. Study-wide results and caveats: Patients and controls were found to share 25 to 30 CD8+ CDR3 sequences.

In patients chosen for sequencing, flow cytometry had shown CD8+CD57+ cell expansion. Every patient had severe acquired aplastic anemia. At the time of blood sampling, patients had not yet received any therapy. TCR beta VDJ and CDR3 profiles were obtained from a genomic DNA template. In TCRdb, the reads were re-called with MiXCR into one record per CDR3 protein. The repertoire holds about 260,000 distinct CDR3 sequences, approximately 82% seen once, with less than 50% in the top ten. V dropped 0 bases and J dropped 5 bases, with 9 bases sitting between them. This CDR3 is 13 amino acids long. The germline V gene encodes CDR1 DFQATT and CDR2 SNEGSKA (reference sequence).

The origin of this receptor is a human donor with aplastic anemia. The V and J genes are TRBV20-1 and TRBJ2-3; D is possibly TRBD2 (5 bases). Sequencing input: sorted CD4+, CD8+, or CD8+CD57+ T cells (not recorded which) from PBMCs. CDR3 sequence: CSARDLGEDTQYF. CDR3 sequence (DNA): TGCAGTGCTAGAGATCTGGGAGAAGATACGCAGTATTTT.